Below, 32 T cell receptor beta chains from the same sample are listed, as sequenced in a study of beta chain features in type 1 diabetes. The authors reverse transcribed all of the isolated RNA, so sequencing captured expressed TCRB transcripts. Data came from immunoSEQ multiplex PCR; TCRdb stores just in-frame clones and leaves some out. The table lists some 900,000 clones, about a sixth of them singletons. The specimen was naive CD4+ T cells from blood. The receptors here all came from a woman between 18 and 30 years old in good health.

The genes are TRBV7-9 and TRBJ2-3, with a possible D match to TRBD1 (6 bases). This CDR3 spans 12 amino acids. Germline lookup yields CDR1 SEHNR and CDR2 FQNEAQ (reference sequence). The V end was cut by 7 bases, the J end by 6 bases, with 11 bases between. The CDR3 is CASNAGEDTQYF. CDR3 sequence (DNA): TGTGCCAGCAACGCAGGGGAGGATACGCAGTATTTT. The variable domain in full, completed from reference TRBV7-9 and TRBJ2-3, reads DTGVSQNPRHKITKRGQNVTFRCDPISEHNRLYWYRQTLGQGPEFLTYFQNEAQLEKSRLLSDRFSAERPKGSFSTLEIQRTEQGDSAMYLCASNAGEDTQYFGPGTRLTVL.

The rearrangement joins TRBV10-3 to TRBJ2-7; D unclear. V lost 6 bases and J 0 bases, leaving 15 bases between the germline ends. Germline assignment: CDR1 ENHRY and CDR2 SYGVKD. The CDR3 is made up of 15 amino acids. CDR3 DNA sequence: TGTGCCATCAGCGCCCTCGACCAGCGCTCCTACGAGCAGTACTTC. Its protein product is CAISALDQRSYEQYF.

The chain has TRBV9 and TRBJ2-6; D remains unclear. V dropped 0 bases and J dropped 0 bases, with 7 bases sitting between them. There are 16 residues in the CDR3. Per the germline V gene, CDR1 is SGDLS and CDR2 is YYNGEE. CDR3 protein: CASSVEASSGANVLTF. The DNA for the CDR3 is TGTGCCAGCAGCGTAGAAGCTAGCTCTGGGGCCAACGTCCTGACTTTC.

In its sample, this clone was seen a few times. The chain is built from TRBV7-6 and TRBJ2-3; D not certain. Trimming left V 0 bases short and J 0 bases short, with 7 bases between. Germline V gives CDR1 SGHVS, CDR2 FNYEAQ. CDR3 length equals 15 residues. The CDR3 protein is CASSLADPSTDTQYF. In DNA, the CDR3 is TGTGCCAGCAGCTTAGCAGATCCTAGCACAGATACGCAGTATTTT.

This clone was picked up a small number of times. V and J are TRBV6-6 and TRBJ1-5, with D perhaps matching TRBD1 (5 bases). CDR1 MNHNY and CDR2 SVGAGI come from the germline V gene (reference sequence). The CDR3 extends over 15 amino acids. Between the trimmed V and J ends, which lost 0 bases and 5 bases, there was a span of 11 bases. The CDR3 sequence is CASSYSRVGDQPQHF. CDR3 nucleotides: TGTGCCAGCAGTTACTCGAGGGTGGGGGATCAGCCCCAGCATTTT.

V and J are TRBV6-5 and TRBJ2-2; no reliable D call. CDR1 MNHEY and CDR2 SVGAGI come from the germline V gene. V was cut by 7 bases and J by 1 base, with 13 bases left in between. CDR3 length: 15 residues. Here the CDR3 reads CASTLTGGNTGELFF. The CDR3 DNA reads TGTGCCAGCACCTTGACTGGCGGGAACACCGGGGAGCTGTTTTTT.

This chain uses TRBV29-1 with TRBJ1-1; D perhaps matches TRBD1 (6 bases). This CDR3 region has 15 residues. Trimming shortened V by 5 bases and J by 1 base, and 17 bases separated the two germline ends. Germline V lookup: CDR1 SQVTM, CDR2 ANQGSEA. The DNA of the CDR3 is TGCAGCGTTAACGTCAGGGGCCTTCAGAACACTGAAGCTTTCTTT. Protein: CSVNVRGLQNTEAFF. The complete variable domain, with remaining parts taken from reference TRBV29-1 and TRBJ1-1, reads SAVISQKPSRDICQRGTSLTIQCQVDSQVTMMFWYRQQPGQSLTLIATANQGSEATYESGFVIDKFPISRPNLTFSTLTVSNMSPEDSSIYLCSVNVRGLQNTEAFFGQGTRLTVV.

This clone was found a few times. CDR3 coding DNA: TGCGCCAGCAGCCAGGCCGTGGGGGGGACCCAGTACTTC. This codes for CASSQAVGGTQYF. The chain uses TRBV4-1 and TRBJ2-5; a possible D gene is TRBD2 (6 bases). CDR3 length: 13 amino acids. With 3 bases removed from V and 7 bases from J, the gap between germline ends came to 12 bases. CDR1 is MGHRA, CDR2 YSYEKL, per germline.

V and J are TRBV18 and TRBJ2-7; TRBD1 aligns across 10 bases. V shed 6 bases, J shed 4 bases, and the junction held 9 bases outside the gene matches. Per germline, CDR1 KGHSH and CDR2 LQKENI. The CDR3 has 15 amino acids. CDR3 residues: CASSQPGQGEYEQYF. The DNA of the CDR3 is TGTGCCAGCTCGCAACCAGGACAGGGGGAGTACGAGCAGTACTTC.

The CDR3 is CASSPQRYRDEQFF. DNA of the CDR3: TGTGCCAGCAGCCCACAGCGGTATCGGGATGAGCAGTTCTTC. The genes are TRBV7-9 and TRBJ2-1; D might be TRBD2 (5 bases). The germline V and J ends were trimmed by 5 bases and 8 bases, with 16 bases remaining between them. This CDR3 has 14 residues. Looked up from germline, CDR1 is SEHNR and CDR2 is FQNEAQ (reference sequence).

The chain joins TRBV7-2 to TRBJ2-7; the D gene is possibly TRBD1 (6 bases). V shed 5 bases and J shed 4 bases, with 12 bases lying between them. Germline values: CDR1 SGHTA, CDR2 FQGNSA. The CDR3 loop spans 13 amino acids. CDR3 DNA sequence: TGTGCCAGCAGCAGAGCAGGACAGTACGAGCAGTACTTC. Translated: CASSRAGQYEQYF.

V usage is TRBV5-1 and J usage is TRBJ2-3, with TRBD2 matching over 8 bases. CDR3 size: 18 residues. The J segment lost 2 bases and the V segment lost 1 base, leaving 12 bases of the junction unmatched. Germline assignment: CDR1 SGHRS and CDR2 YFSETQ. For the CDR3, the DNA is TGCGCCAGCAGCTTGTCTATGACTAGCGCGAGGTACACAGATACGCAGTATTTT. This sequence encodes CASSLSMTSARYTDTQYF.

The V call is TRBV7-2, the J call TRBJ2-1; possible D gene TRBD2, 6 bases. CDR1 and CDR2 (germline): SGHTA, FQGNSA. Trimming stripped 5 bases from V and 10 bases from J, with 30 bases between. The length of the CDR3 is 18 residues. Written as DNA, the CDR3 is TGTGCCAGCAGCCCCTTCTTAGATTCCAGTCTAGCGAGTAACGAGCAGTTCTTC. This sequence encodes CASSPFLDSSLASNEQFF.

V gene TRBV5-1 combines with J gene TRBJ2-1, with D perhaps matching TRBD1 or TRBD2 (6 bases each). V lost 0 bases to trimming and J lost 7 bases, with 11 bases between them. Looked up from germline, CDR1 is SGHRS and CDR2 is YFSETQ. The CDR3 extends over 14 amino acids. CDR3: CASSLEGGRNEQFF. In DNA form, the CDR3 reads TGCGCCAGCAGCTTGGAAGGGGGGCGGAATGAGCAGTTCTTC. The entire variable domain, with the rest obtained from reference TRBV5-1 and TRBJ2-1, is as follows: KAGVTQTPRYLIKTRGQQVTLSCSPISGHRSVSWYQQTPGQGLQFLFEYFSETQRNKGNFPGRFSGRQFSNSRSEMNVSTLELGDSALYLCASSLEGGRNEQFFGPGTRLTVL.

This chain uses TRBV28 with TRBJ2-7; D is unclear. Germline V lookup: CDR1 MDHEN, CDR2 SYDVKM. The CDR3 is made up of 11 amino acids. The germline V and J ends were trimmed by 3 bases and 4 bases, with 4 bases remaining between them. The CDR3 region is CASSLWYEQYF. For the CDR3, the DNA is TGTGCCAGCAGTTTGTGGTACGAGCAGTACTTC.

There are a few counts of this clone. The CDR3 region is CASSQEYRGGSEKLFF. In DNA form, the CDR3 reads TGTGCCAGCAGCCAAGAATACAGGGGGGGAAGTGAAAAACTGTTTTTT. The chain couples TRBV4-2 to TRBJ1-4; 8 nucleotides agree with TRBD1. The germline V gene has CDR1 LGHNA and CDR2 YNFKEQ. The length of the CDR3 is 16 residues. With 0 bases clipped from V and 7 bases from J, the junction kept 7 bases outside the gene matches.

This chain uses TRBV5-1 with TRBJ2-5; no reliable D call. Per the germline V gene, CDR1 is SGHRS and CDR2 is YFSETQ. V was pared by 2 bases and J by 4 bases, with 12 bases between. The CDR3 length is 14 residues. This CDR3 reads CASSLKIYRETQYF. The CDR3 region has the DNA TGCGCCAGCAGCTTAAAGATCTACCGAGAGACCCAGTACTTC.

The chain joins TRBV4-2 to TRBJ1-1; perhaps TRBD1 as D (6 bases). The CDR3 totals 15 residues. Trimming cost V 1 base and J 7 bases, with 16 bases left between them. Per the germline V gene, CDR1 is LGHNA and CDR2 is YNFKEQ. Written as DNA, the CDR3 is TGTGCCAGCAGCCAAGGGACAGCGCAGTTGGGTGAAGCTTTCTTT. Encoded protein: CASSQGTAQLGEAFF.

Details on this clone: The same CDR3 also results from other DNA sequences found in this sample. The V call is TRBV9, the J call TRBJ2-1; no firm D call. This CDR3 contains 11 residues. V lost 3 bases and J 5 bases, leaving 3 bases between the germline ends. CDR1 and CDR2 (germline): SGDLS, YYNGEE. The CDR3 DNA reads as TGTGCCAGCAGCGCACACAATGAGCAGTTCTTC. Translating it yields CASSAHNEQFF.

This clone was counted only a few times. This chain connects TRBV4-2 to TRBJ1-5; D ambiguous. Deletions cut 0 bases from V and 2 bases from J, with 8 bases between. The CDR3 is made up of 15 amino acids. Germline CDR1 and CDR2: LGHNA and YNFKEQ. Here the CDR3 reads CASSQEGMGNQPQHF. In DNA, the CDR3 is TGTGCCAGCAGCCAAGAAGGGATGGGCAATCAGCCCCAGCATTTT.

The chain combines TRBV19 with TRBJ2-1; 8 bases are shared with TRBD2. V was pared by 6 bases and J by 10 bases, with 5 bases of the junction left unmatched. The V gene's germline CDR1 is LNHDA and CDR2 SQIVND (reference sequence). The CDR3 is 12 amino acids. CDR3 DNA sequence: TGTGCCAGTAGAGCAATAGCGGGAGAGCAGTTCTTC. Its translation: CASRAIAGEQFF.

This chain connects TRBV7-8 to TRBJ1-4, with D unclear. Trimming cost V 4 bases and J 2 bases, with 26 bases left between them. The CDR3 extends over 20 amino acids. The germline CDR1 and CDR2 sequences are SGHVS and FQNEAQ. The CDR3 DNA reads TGTGCCAGCAGCTCCCGGGCTGCGAGGGCGCTTTTTAGCACTAATGAAAAACTGTTTTTT. This gives the protein CASSSRAARALFSTNEKLFF. The full variable domain, with the rest looked up from reference TRBV7-8 and TRBJ1-4, is GAGVSQSPRYKVAKRGQDVALRCDPISGHVSLFWYQQALGQGPEFLTYFQNEAQLDKSGLPSDRFFAERPEGSVSTLKIQRTQQEDSAVYLCASSSRAARALFSTNEKLFFGSGTQLSVL.

The CDR3 DNA reads TGTGCCAGCAGTTCCGACAGGGGGCAATACGAGCAGTACTTC. Protein: CASSSDRGQYEQYF. The gene calls are TRBV28 and TRBJ2-7, with TRBD1 matching over 10 bases. The length of the CDR3 is 14 residues. CDR1 is MDHEN, CDR2 SYDVKM, per germline. Trimming at V came to 4 bases and at J to 4 bases, leaving 4 bases not matched to a gene.

As concerns this clone: The same CDR3 arises from other DNA sequences in this sample as well. The chain carries TRBV6-5 and TRBJ2-7; 9 bases line up with TRBD1. Germline lookup yields CDR1 MNHEY and CDR2 SVGAGI. V was pared by 6 bases and J by 2 bases, with 2 bases of the junction left unmatched. The CDR3 contains 13 residues. The CDR3 nucleotides are TGTGCCAGCAGACGGACAGGGGCCTACGAGCAGTACTTC. This gives the protein CASRRTGAYEQYF.

This clone was counted between two and nine times. CDR3 sequence: CASTGVQETQYF. DNA for the CDR3: TGTGCCAGCACTGGCGTCCAAGAGACCCAGTACTTC. The rearrangement links TRBV28 to TRBJ2-5; D ambiguous. From germline, CDR1 is MDHEN and CDR2 SYDVKM. V lost 7 bases and J 1 base, leaving 7 bases between the germline ends. This CDR3 region has 12 residues. Based on the CDR3 plus reference TRBV28 and TRBJ2-5, the full variable domain is DVKVTQSSRYLVKRTGEKVFLECVQDMDHENMFWYRQDPGLGLRLIYFSYDVKMKEKGDIPEGYSVSREKKERFSLILESASTNQTSMYLCASTGVQETQYFGPGTRLLVL.

The chain combines TRBV9 with TRBJ2-7; D could derive from TRBD1 or TRBD2 (5 bases each). V was trimmed by 0 bases and J by 3 bases, leaving 16 bases between them. The CDR3 extends over 16 amino acids. Per the germline V gene, CDR1 is SGDLS and CDR2 is YYNGEE. The CDR3 DNA follows: TGTGCCAGCAGCGTAGGGCCCACCCTGGGGGACTACGAGCAGTACTTC. Translation gives CASSVGPTLGDYEQYF.

This clone showed up just a few times. The rearrangement joins TRBV7-2 to TRBJ2-2, with D perhaps being TRBD1 or TRBD2 (5 bases each). CDR3 length: 16 amino acids. The germline CDR1 and CDR2 sequences are SGHTA and FQGNSA. Trimming shortened V by 1 base and J by 4 bases, and 13 bases separated the two germline ends. CDR3 residues: CASSLGGPKVTGELFF. The CDR3 nucleotides read TGTGCCAGCAGCTTAGGGGGACCTAAGGTCACCGGGGAGCTGTTTTTT.

This chain uses TRBV4-2 with TRBJ2-2; a possible D gene is TRBD2 (5 bases). Trimming took off 3 bases at V and 0 bases at J, with 11 bases between the two ends. The CDR3 spans 16 residues. Germline assignment: CDR1 LGHNA and CDR2 YNFKEQ. DNA of the CDR3: TGTGCCAGCAGCCACACGGGATTTACGAACACCGGGGAGCTGTTTTTT. Amino acids: CASSHTGFTNTGELFF.

The rearrangement links TRBV7-2 to TRBJ1-2, with TRBD1 identical over 9 bases. V lost 2 bases and J lost 2; bases outside the gene matches: 3. The germline CDR1 and CDR2 sequences are SGHTA and FQGNSA. The CDR3 is 15 amino acids. Here the CDR3 reads CASSLLGQGNYGYTF. For the CDR3, the DNA is TGTGCCAGCAGCTTATTAGGACAGGGGAACTATGGCTACACCTTC.

The chain carries TRBV7-3 and TRBJ1-1; no reliable D call. CDR3 length: 13 residues. Per germline, CDR1 SGHTA and CDR2 FQGTGA. Trimming took 5 bases from V and 0 from J, leaving 7 bases between them. Here the CDR3 reads CASSQLLNTEAFF. The CDR3 DNA reads as TGTGCCAGCAGCCAGCTGTTGAACACTGAAGCTTTCTTT.

The chain recombines TRBV7-2 with TRBJ2-5; 7 nucleotides match TRBD1. The J segment lost 2 bases and the V segment lost 1 base, leaving 7 bases of the junction unmatched. Germline CDR1 and CDR2: SGHTA and FQGNSA. CDR3 length equals 16 residues. CDR3 loop: CASSLVTGALQETQYF. The CDR3 DNA reads as TGTGCCAGCAGCTTAGTTACAGGGGCCTTACAAGAGACCCAGTACTTC.

This chain uses TRBV27 with TRBJ2-5, with unresolved D. This CDR3 contains 15 residues. The germline V gene encodes CDR1 MNHEY and CDR2 SMNVEV (reference sequence). V lost 2 bases and J 2 bases, leaving 12 bases between the germline ends. This chain's CDR3 is CASSLTWTLQETQYF. The DNA of the CDR3 is TGTGCCAGCAGTTTAACGTGGACCCTTCAAGAGACCCAGTACTTC.